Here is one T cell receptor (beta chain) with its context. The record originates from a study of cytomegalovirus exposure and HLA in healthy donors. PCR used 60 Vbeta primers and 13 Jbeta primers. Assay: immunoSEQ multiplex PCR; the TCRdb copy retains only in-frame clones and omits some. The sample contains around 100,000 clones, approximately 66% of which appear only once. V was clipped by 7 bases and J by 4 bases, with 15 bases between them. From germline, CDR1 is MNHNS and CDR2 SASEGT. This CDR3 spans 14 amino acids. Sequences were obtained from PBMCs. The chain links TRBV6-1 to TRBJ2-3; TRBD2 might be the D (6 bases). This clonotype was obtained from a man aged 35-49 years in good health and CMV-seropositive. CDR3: CASIRDFEADTQYF. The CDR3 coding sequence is TGTGCCAGCATTCGGGACTTCGAAGCAGATACGCAGTATTTT.